This TCR beta chain is from a study of graft-versus-host responses after intestinal transplantation. On the study more broadly: Multivisceral, liver-intestinal, or isolated intestinal grafts were transplanted into recipients. Induction using anti-thymocyte globulin, followed by tacrolimus and steroids for two to three years, was given to all recipients.

This clone was seen repeatedly, ten times or more. The length of the CDR3 is 13 residues. Germline-derived CDR1 and CDR2 are SGHVS and FNYEAQ. Trimming left V 1 base short and J 6 bases short, with 8 bases between. TCRdb keeps only in-frame clones here, not all; method: immunoSEQ multiplex PCR. The sample carries tens of thousands of clones, 30% to 40% recorded once. Overall study findings and caveats: Early post-transplant HvG declines showed an association with peak circulating GvH clone levels. Elevated graft-versus-host to host-versus-graft clonal ratios in allografts were recorded for patients with graft-donor T cell macrochimerism.

The plating included about 200,000 irradiated, violet-dye-labeled stimulator cells together with about 200,000 CFSE-labeled responder cells. This chain joins TRBV7-6 and TRBJ2-3; D remains ambiguous. This specimen was alloreactive CD8+ T cells from a mixed lymphocyte reaction culture, taken before intestinal transplant. Subset indicated: CFSE-low proliferating T cells sorted from roughly six-day pre-transplant mixed lymphocyte reaction (GvH or HvG direction). The sequence was obtained from a human patient who received an intestinal transplant. CDR3 bases: TGTGCCAGCAGCTTAGTGGCTGGGGATACGCAGTATTTT. It codes for CASSLVAGDTQYF.